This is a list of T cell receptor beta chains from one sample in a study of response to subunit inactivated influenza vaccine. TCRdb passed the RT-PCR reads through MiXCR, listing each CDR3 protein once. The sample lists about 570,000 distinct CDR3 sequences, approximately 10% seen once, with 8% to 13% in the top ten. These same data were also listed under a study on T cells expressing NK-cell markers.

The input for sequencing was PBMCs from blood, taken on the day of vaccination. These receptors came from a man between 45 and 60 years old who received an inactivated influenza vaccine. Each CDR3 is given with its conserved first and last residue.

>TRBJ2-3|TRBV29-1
CSVAYDSRRRDTQYF
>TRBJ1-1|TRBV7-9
CASSLKSGNTEAFF
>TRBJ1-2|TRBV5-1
CASSVGQGANYGYTF
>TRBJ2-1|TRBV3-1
CASSPWTSGAYEQFF
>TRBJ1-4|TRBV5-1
CASSLGTARDEKLFF
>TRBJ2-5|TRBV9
CASGRDLQETQYF
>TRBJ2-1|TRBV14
CASSQGGKQFF
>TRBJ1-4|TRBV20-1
CSARTFEKLFF
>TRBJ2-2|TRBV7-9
CASRASEGGELFF
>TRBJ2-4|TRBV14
CASSPLSGGIQYF